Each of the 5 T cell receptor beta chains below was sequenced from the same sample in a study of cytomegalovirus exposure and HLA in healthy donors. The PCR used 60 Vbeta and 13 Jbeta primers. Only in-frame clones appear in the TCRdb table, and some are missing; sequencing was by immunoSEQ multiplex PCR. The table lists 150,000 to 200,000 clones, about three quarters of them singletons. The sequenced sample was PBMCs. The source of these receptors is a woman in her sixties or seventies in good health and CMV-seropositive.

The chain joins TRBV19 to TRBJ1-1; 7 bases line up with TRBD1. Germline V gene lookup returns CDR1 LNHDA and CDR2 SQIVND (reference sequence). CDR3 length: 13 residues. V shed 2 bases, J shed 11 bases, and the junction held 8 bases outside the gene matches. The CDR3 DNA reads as TGTGCCAGTAGTATAACCGGGACAGTCAATGCTTTCTTT. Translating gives CASSITGTVNAFF. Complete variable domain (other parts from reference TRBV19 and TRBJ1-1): DGGITQSPKYLFRKEGQNVTLSCEQNLNHDAMYWYRQDPGQGLRLIYYSQIVNDFQKGDIAEGYSVSREKKESFPLTVTSAQKNPTAFYLCASSITGTVNAFFGQGTRLTVV.

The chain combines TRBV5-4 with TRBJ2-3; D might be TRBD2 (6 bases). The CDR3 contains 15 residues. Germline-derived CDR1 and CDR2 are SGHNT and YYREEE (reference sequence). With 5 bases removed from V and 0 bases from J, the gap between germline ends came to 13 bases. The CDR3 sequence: CASSFTSTSTDTQYF. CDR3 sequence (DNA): TGTGCCAGCAGTTTTACTAGCACGAGCACAGATACGCAGTATTTT.

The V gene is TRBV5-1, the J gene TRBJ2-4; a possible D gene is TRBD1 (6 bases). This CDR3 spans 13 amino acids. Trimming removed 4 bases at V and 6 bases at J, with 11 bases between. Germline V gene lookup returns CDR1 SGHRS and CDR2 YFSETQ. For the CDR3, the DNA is TGCGCCAGCAGCCCAGCCAGGGGAAACATTCAGTACTTC. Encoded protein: CASSPARGNIQYF.

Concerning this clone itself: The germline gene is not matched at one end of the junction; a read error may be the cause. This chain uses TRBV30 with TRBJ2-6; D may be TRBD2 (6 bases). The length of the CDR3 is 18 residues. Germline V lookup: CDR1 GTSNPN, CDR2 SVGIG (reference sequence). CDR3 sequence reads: CAWREGSRLFSGANGLTF. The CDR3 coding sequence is TGTGCCTGGAGGGAGGGAAGCAGGCTTTTCTCTGGGGCCAACGGCCTGACTTTC.

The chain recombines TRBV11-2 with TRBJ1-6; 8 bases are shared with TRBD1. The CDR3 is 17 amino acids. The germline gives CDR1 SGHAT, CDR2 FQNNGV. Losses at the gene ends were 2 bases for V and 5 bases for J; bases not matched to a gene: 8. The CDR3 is CASSLRTGNWNNSPLHF. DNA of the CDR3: TGTGCCAGCAGCTTAAGGACAGGGAATTGGAATAATTCACCCCTCCACTTT.